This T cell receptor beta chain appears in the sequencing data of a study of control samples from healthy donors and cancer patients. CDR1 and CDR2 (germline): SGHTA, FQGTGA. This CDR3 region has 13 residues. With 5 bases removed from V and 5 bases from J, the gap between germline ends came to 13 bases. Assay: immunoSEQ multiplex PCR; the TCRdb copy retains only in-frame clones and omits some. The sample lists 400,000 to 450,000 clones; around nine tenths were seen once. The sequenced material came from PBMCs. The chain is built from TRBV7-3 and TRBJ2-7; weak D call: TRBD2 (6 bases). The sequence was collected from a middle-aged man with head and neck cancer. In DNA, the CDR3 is TGTGCCAGCAGCCCTCCAGGAGGGAACGAGCAGTACTTC. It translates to CASSPPGGNEQYF.